What follows are 25 T cell receptor beta chains derived from one specimen sequenced in a study of blood T cell repertoires in COVID-19. Sequencing used immunoSEQ multiplex PCR; TCRdb keeps in-frame clones, though not all of them. The sample has 150,000 or so clones, around 83% seen once. Source material: peripheral blood. The receptors were sampled from a woman aged 60-70 years with acute or convalescent COVID-19.

The chain joins TRBV11-2 to TRBJ2-7; D possibly corresponds to TRBD1 (6 bases). The CDR3 has 15 amino acids. V was trimmed by 4 bases and J by 2 bases, leaving 15 bases between them. Germline CDR1 is SGHAT and CDR2 is FQNNGV. CDR3 amino acids: CASSYSTGSTYEQYV. As DNA, the CDR3 is TGTGCCAGCAGCTACAGCACAGGGTCGACCTACGAGCAGTACGTC.

V usage is TRBV28 and J usage is TRBJ2-2; a possible D gene is TRBD1 (7 bases). This CDR3 has 16 amino acids. Germline loops: CDR1 MDHEN, CDR2 SYDVKM. V dropped 10 bases and J dropped 3 bases, with 21 bases sitting between them. The DNA for the CDR3 is TGTGCCACCCCAGGGGGGACTCCAAAAGACACCGGGGAGCTGTTTTTT. Its protein is CATPGGTPKDTGELFF.

This clone was observed a single time. The rearrangement uses TRBV3-1 (or the pseudogene TRBV3-2) and TRBJ2-3; 7 bases fit TRBD2. This CDR3 contains 17 residues. The J segment lost 0 bases and the V segment lost 1 base, leaving 7 bases of the junction unmatched. Germline CDR1 reads LGHDT; CDR2 reads YNNKEL (reference sequence). The CDR3 spells CASSQGPRAGSTDTQYF. The CDR3 DNA is TGTGCCAGCAGCCAAGGACCCCGAGCGGGGAGCACAGATACGCAGTATTTT.

The chain combines TRBV29-1 with TRBJ1-1; no reliable D call. Germline V gene sequence: CDR1 SQVTM, CDR2 ANQGSEA. Trimming pared 5 bases from V and 11 bases from J, leaving 24 bases between. This CDR3 region has 14 residues. The CDR3 nucleotides read TGCAGCGTTCTGCTTGGCGGGGTTCGGGTTGGCGCTTTCTTT. It encodes CSVLLGGVRVGAFF.

About this clone itself: Relative to the germline gene, one junction end is altered; a read error may explain this. This chain joins TRBV28 and TRBJ1-6, with 7 positions matching TRBD1. Germline V gene sequence: CDR1 MDHEN, CDR2 SYDVKM. The CDR3 spans 16 residues. The CDR3 nucleotides read TGTGCCAGCAGCCCTCCGAAGGGGGCCTATGATTCACCCCTCCACTTT. This gives the protein CASSPPKGAYDSPLHF.

This clone was seen a single time. V is TRBV11-3 and J is TRBJ2-1, with 12 bases identical to TRBD2. This CDR3 spans 15 amino acids. The V gene's germline CDR1 is SGHNT and CDR2 YENEEA. The V gene end was trimmed by 2 bases and the J gene end by 8 bases; junction bases not matched to a gene: 4. CDR3 DNA sequence: TGTGCCAGCAGCTTACTAGCGGGGGGGAGGGATGAGCAGTTCTTC. Translation gives CASSLLAGGRDEQFF.

A note on this clone: A junction end diverges from the germline sequence, so it may reflect a read error. The J gene is TRBJ2-2, the V gene TRBV7-8; 15 bases match TRBD2. CDR3 length: 21 residues. Per the germline V gene, CDR1 is SGHVS and CDR2 is FQNEAQ. The CDR3: CASSFGIGGLAGGPEHRGAVF. The CDR3 bases are TGTGCCAGCAGCTTCGGGATCGGCGGACTAGCGGGGGGGCCCGAACACCGGGGAGCTGTTTTT.

This clone was observed a single time. CDR3 in amino acids: CASTSGDGYTF. For the CDR3, the DNA is TGTGCCAGCACCTCCGGGGATGGCTACACCTTC. The chain has TRBV6-6 and TRBJ1-2; D uncertain. Germline-derived CDR1 and CDR2 are MNHNY and SVGAGI (reference sequence). The length of the CDR3 is 11 residues. V lost 7 bases to trimming and J lost 6 bases, with 9 bases between them.

This chain connects TRBV5-1 to TRBJ1-2; 7 bases map to TRBD1. CDR1 is SGHRS and CDR2 is YFSETQ in the germline V gene. The length of the CDR3 is 14 residues. The trim removed 4 bases at V and 5 bases at J, leaving 8 bases unmatched. CDR3 coding DNA: TGCGCCAGCAGCAGACAGGGACAGAATTATGGCTACACCTTC. It encodes CASSRQGQNYGYTF.

The J gene is TRBJ1-2, the V gene TRBV3-1 (or the pseudogene TRBV3-2), with TRBD1 matching 11 bases. The CDR3 runs 16 residues. Looked up from germline, CDR1 is LGHDT and CDR2 is YNNKEL (reference sequence). V trimming: 5 bases; J trimming: 8 bases; junction bases outside the gene matches: 13. The DNA of the CDR3 is TGTGCCAGCAGCTACGAACCGGGACAGGGGGGGAGGGGCTACACCTTC. It yields the protein CASSYEPGQGGRGYTF.

The rearrangement uses TRBV9 and TRBJ1-2; D gene ambiguous. Germline V CDR1 and CDR2: SGDLS, YYNGEE. Deletions cut 0 bases from V and 0 bases from J, with 9 bases between. The CDR3 runs 15 residues. CDR3 DNA: TGTGCCAGCAGCGTAGACAGTTCCCCTAACTATGGCTACACCTTC. Translating gives CASSVDSSPNYGYTF. Full variable domain (remainder filled in from reference TRBV9 and TRBJ1-2): DSGVTQTPKHLITATGQRVTLRCSPRSGDLSVYWYQQSLDQGLQFLIQYYNGEERAKGNILERFSAQQFPDLHSELNLSSLELGDSALYFCASSVDSSPNYGYTFGSGTRLTVV.

The chain employs TRBV27 and TRBJ2-7, with 12 bases fitting TRBD2. Germline V CDR1 and CDR2: MNHEY, SMNVEV (reference sequence). This CDR3 contains 21 residues. J gave up 0 bases and V 2 bases, and 17 bases lay outside the gene matches. CDR3 sequence: CASSLKRIWTSGAPASYEQYF. The CDR3 bases are TGTGCCAGCAGTTTAAAGAGAATTTGGACTAGCGGGGCCCCTGCCTCCTACGAGCAGTACTTC.

The chain combines TRBV3-1 (or the pseudogene TRBV3-2) with TRBJ2-7; TRBD2 is a possible D gene (6 bases). The V end lost 4 bases, the J end lost 3 bases, and 10 bases lay between the germline ends. The germline V gene has CDR1 LGHDT and CDR2 YNNKEL (reference sequence). The CDR3 loop spans 13 amino acids. The chain's CDR3 is CASSLMGGYEQYF. CDR3 coding DNA: TGTGCCAGCAGCCTCATGGGAGGCTACGAGCAGTACTTC.

The chain couples TRBV6-5 to TRBJ1-2; D possibly corresponds to TRBD1 (6 bases). The V and J ends lost 2 bases and 4 bases respectively, with 14 bases between them. Germline values: CDR1 MNHEY, CDR2 SVGAGI. CDR3 length: 15 amino acids. The chain's CDR3 is CASSYGAGVPYGYTF. The CDR3 DNA is TGTGCCAGCAGTTACGGGGCAGGGGTCCCCTATGGCTACACCTTC.

J is TRBJ1-2 and V is TRBV29-1; the D gene is possibly TRBD1 (6 bases). Germline V gives CDR1 SQVTM, CDR2 ANQGSEA. Trimming shortened V by 2 bases and J by 4 bases, and 14 bases separated the two germline ends. The CDR3 has 14 residues. As DNA, the CDR3 is TGCAGCGTTGAAAGGGGGATTAAGGTCTATGGCTACACCTTC. Translating it yields CSVERGIKVYGYTF.

This chain links TRBV15 with TRBJ1-5; 7 bases line up with TRBD1. With V trimmed by 8 bases and J by 10 bases, 11 bases remained unmatched. CDR3 size: 13 residues. CDR1 is LNHNV and CDR2 is YYDKDF in the germline V gene (reference sequence). The CDR3 nucleotides are TGTGCCACCGGTGAGGGACAGATCATCCCCCAGCATTTT. Protein product: CATGEGQIIPQHF.

V and J are TRBV7-9 and TRBJ1-2; 9 bases agree with TRBD1. V shed 4 bases, J shed 8 bases, and the junction held 14 bases outside the gene matches. The CDR3 is 16 amino acids. Germline values: CDR1 SEHNR, CDR2 FQNEAQ (reference sequence). This chain's CDR3 is CASSSTGQGQGRGYTF. DNA of the CDR3: TGTGCCAGCAGCTCTACCGGACAGGGGCAGGGAAGGGGCTACACCTTC.

The CDR3 region has the DNA TGTGCCATCCGACCAGGGACTAACCACAATGAGCAGTTCTTC. Encoded protein: CAIRPGTNHNEQFF. The V and J genes are TRBV10-3 and TRBJ2-1; 7 nucleotides line up with TRBD2. The J segment lost 5 bases and the V segment lost 8 bases, leaving 9 bases of the junction unmatched. This CDR3 is 14 amino acids long. CDR1 and CDR2 (germline): ENHRY, SYGVKD.

The V call is TRBV6-5, the J call TRBJ1-1; 10 nucleotides line up with TRBD1. This CDR3 region has 14 residues. J was trimmed by 11 bases and V by 4 bases; bases with no gene match: 10. From germline, CDR1 is MNHEY and CDR2 SVGAGI. CDR3 residues: CASSSLRQGAAAFF. CDR3 in DNA: TGTGCCAGCAGTTCTCTCCGACAGGGGGCTGCGGCTTTCTTT.

This clone was counted at least ten times. This chain links TRBV5-1 with TRBJ1-5; the D is unclear. The length of the CDR3 is 13 residues. Deletions cut 3 bases from V and 4 bases from J, with 8 bases between. In germline, CDR1 is SGHRS, CDR2 YFSETQ. The CDR3 here is CASSYSVNQPQHF. CDR3 nucleotides: TGCGCCAGCAGCTACTCCGTGAATCAGCCCCAGCATTTT.

The chain has TRBV11-2 and TRBJ1-4; no firm D call. The germline V gene encodes CDR1 SGHAT and CDR2 FQNNGV. The CDR3 has 15 residues. V lost 1 base, J lost 4 bases, and 10 bases lay in between. This chain's CDR3 is CASSLAVYDNEKLFF. As DNA, the CDR3 is TGTGCCAGCAGCTTAGCGGTTTACGATAATGAAAAACTGTTTTTT.

The V gene is TRBV9, the J gene TRBJ2-1; 8 positions agree with TRBD1. The CDR3 extends over 15 amino acids. V shed 6 bases and J 5 bases; nucleotides not matched to a gene: 10. Germline V gives CDR1 SGDLS, CDR2 YYNGEE. The CDR3 protein is CASTKRGQGDNEQFF. The CDR3 DNA reads TGTGCCAGCACAAAACGTGGACAGGGCGACAATGAGCAGTTCTTC.

The J gene is TRBJ2-4, the V gene TRBV27; tentatively, D is TRBD1 (5 bases). CDR1 MNHEY and CDR2 SMNVEV come from the germline V gene (reference sequence). V was trimmed by 5 bases and J by 7 bases, leaving 15 bases between them. This CDR3 contains 14 residues. The CDR3 DNA sequence: TGTGCCAGCAGTCCACAGGTATTGGGCAACATTCAGTACTTC. It yields the protein CASSPQVLGNIQYF.

This chain connects TRBV11-2 to TRBJ2-7; tentative D call: TRBD1 (5 bases). Trimming removed 1 base from V and 4 bases from J, with 14 bases in between. The germline V gene has CDR1 SGHAT and CDR2 FQNNGV. CDR3 length: 15 residues. DNA for the CDR3: TGTGCCAGCAGCTTAGCGATTGGACAACTTTACGAGCAGTACGTC. This encodes CASSLAIGQLYEQYV.

The chain couples TRBV28 to TRBJ1-1; 7 nucleotides agree with TRBD1. The CDR3 has 13 amino acids. The V and J ends lost 4 bases and 7 bases, in that order; junction bases with no gene match: 6. CDR1 MDHEN and CDR2 SYDVKM come from the germline V gene. The CDR3 reads CASSSNDRDEAFF. CDR3 bases: TGTGCCAGCAGTTCTAACGACAGGGATGAAGCTTTCTTT.